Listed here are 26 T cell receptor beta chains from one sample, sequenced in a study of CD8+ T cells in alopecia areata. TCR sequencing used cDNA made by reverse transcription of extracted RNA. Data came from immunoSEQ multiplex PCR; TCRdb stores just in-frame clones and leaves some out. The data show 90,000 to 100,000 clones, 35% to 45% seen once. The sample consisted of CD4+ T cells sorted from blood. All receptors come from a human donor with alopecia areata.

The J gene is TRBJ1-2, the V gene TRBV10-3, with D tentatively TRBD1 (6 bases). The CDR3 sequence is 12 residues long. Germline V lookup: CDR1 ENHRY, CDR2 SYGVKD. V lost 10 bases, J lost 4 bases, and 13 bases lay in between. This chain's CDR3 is CASQQGGYGYTF. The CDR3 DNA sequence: TGTGCCAGCCAACAGGGTGGCTATGGCTACACCTTC.

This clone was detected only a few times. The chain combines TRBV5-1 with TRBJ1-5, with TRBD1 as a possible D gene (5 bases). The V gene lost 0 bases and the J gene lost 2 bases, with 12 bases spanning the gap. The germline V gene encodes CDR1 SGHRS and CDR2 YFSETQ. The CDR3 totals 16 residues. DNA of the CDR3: TGCGCCAGCAGCTTGGACGGGGGTGAAGGCAATCAGCCCCAGCATTTT. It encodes CASSLDGGEGNQPQHF. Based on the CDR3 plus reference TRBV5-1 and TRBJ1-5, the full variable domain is KAGVTQTPRYLIKTRGQQVTLSCSPISGHRSVSWYQQTPGQGLQFLFEYFSETQRNKGNFPGRFSGRQFSNSRSEMNVSTLELGDSALYLCASSLDGGEGNQPQHFGDGTRLSIL.

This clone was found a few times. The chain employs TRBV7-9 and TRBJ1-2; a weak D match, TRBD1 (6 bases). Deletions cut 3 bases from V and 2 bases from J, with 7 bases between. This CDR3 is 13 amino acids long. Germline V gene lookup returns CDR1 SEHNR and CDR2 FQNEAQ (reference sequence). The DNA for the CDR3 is TGTGCCAGCAGCTTTGGACAGAACTATGGCTACACCTTC. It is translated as CASSFGQNYGYTF. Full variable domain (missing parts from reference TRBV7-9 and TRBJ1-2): DTGVSQNPRHKITKRGQNVTFRCDPISEHNRLYWYRQTLGQGPEFLTYFQNEAQLEKSRLLSDRFSAERPKGSFSTLEIQRTEQGDSAMYLCASSFGQNYGYTFGSGTRLTVV.

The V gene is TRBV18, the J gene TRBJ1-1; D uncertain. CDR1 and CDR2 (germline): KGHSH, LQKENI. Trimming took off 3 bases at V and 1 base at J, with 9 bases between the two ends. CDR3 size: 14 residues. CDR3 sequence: CASSPLGGNTEAFF. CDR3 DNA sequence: TGTGCCAGCTCACCCCTGGGAGGGAACACTGAAGCTTTCTTT.

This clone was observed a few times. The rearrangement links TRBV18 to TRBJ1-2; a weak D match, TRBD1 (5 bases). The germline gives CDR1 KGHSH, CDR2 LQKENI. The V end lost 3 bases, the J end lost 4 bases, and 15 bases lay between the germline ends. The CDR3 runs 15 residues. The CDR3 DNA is TGTGCCAGCTCACCGGCCAGGGACGGAATCTATGGCTACACCTTC. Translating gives CASSPARDGIYGYTF.

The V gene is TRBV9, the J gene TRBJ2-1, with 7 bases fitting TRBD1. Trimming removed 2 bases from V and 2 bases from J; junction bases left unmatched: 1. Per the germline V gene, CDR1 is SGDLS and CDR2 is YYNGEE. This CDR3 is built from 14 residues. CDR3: CASSVGQTYNEQFF. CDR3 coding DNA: TGTGCCAGCAGCGTGGGACAGACCTACAATGAGCAGTTCTTC.

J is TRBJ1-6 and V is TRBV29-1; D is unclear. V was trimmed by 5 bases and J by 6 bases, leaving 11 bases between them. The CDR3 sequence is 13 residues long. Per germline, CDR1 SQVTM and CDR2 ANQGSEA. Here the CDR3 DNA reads TGCAGCGTTATGACCACGGGTAATTCACCCCTCCACTTT. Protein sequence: CSVMTTGNSPLHF.

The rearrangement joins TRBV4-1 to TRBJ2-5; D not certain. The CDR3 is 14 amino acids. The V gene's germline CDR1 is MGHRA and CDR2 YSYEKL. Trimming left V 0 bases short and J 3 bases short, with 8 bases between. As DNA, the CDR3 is TGCGCCAGCAGCCAAGATTTGGGTGAAGAGACCCAGTACTTC. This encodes CASSQDLGEETQYF.

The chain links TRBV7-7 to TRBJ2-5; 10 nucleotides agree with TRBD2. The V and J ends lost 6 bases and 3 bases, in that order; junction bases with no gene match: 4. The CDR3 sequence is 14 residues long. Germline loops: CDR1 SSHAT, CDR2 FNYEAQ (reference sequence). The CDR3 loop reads CASRLGLAEETQYF. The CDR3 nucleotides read TGTGCCAGCAGACTAGGACTAGCGGAAGAGACCCAGTACTTC.

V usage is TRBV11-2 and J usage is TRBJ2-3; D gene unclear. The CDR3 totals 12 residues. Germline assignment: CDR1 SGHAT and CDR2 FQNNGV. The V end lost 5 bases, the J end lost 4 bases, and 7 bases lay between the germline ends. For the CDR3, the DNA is TGTGCCAGCAGCCGGCTCCCAGATACGCAGTATTTT. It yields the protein CASSRLPDTQYF. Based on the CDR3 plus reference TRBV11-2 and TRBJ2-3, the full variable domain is EAGVAQSPRYKIIEKRQSVAFWCNPISGHATLYWYQQILGQGPKLLIQFQNNGVVDDSQLPKDRFSAERLKGVDSTLKIQPAKLEDSAVYLCASSRLPDTQYFGPGTRLTVL.

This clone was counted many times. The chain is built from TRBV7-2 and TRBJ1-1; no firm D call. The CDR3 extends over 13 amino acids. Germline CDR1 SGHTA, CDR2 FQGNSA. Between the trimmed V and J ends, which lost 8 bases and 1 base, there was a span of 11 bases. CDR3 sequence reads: CASRREANTEAFF. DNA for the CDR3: TGTGCCAGCCGGAGGGAGGCGAACACTGAAGCTTTCTTT.

CDR3 coding DNA: TGTGCCAGCAGTTACGAAGTGGATGGGCGGGAGCAGTTCTTC. Amino acids: CASSYEVDGREQFF. The chain has TRBV2 and TRBJ2-1; unclear D gene. The V end lost 5 bases, the J end lost 10 bases, and 18 bases lay between the germline ends. In germline, CDR1 is SNHLY, CDR2 FYNNEI. The CDR3 totals 14 residues.

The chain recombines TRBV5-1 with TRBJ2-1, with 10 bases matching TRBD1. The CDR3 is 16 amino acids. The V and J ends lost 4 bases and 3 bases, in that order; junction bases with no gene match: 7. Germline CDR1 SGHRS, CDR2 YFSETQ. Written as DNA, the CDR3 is TGCGCCAGCAGCATCCACCGGGACAGGGGCTACAATGAGCAGTTCTTC. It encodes CASSIHRDRGYNEQFF.

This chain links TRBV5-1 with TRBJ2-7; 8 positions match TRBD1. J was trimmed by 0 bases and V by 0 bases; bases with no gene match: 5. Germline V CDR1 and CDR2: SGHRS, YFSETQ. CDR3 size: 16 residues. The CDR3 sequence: CASSLGGTGDSYEQYF. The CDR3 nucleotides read TGCGCCAGCAGCTTGGGTGGGACAGGAGACTCCTACGAGCAGTACTTC.

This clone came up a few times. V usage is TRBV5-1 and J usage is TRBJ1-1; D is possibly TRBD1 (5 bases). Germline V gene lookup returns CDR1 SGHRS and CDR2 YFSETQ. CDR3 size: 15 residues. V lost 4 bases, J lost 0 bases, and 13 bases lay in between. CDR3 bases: TGCGCCAGCAGCCCACAGGTTACGATGAACACTGAAGCTTTCTTT. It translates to CASSPQVTMNTEAFF.

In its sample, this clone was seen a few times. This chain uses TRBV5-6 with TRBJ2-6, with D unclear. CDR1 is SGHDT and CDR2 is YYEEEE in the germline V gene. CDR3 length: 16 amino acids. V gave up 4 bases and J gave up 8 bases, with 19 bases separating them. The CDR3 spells CASSPIASPLTNVLTF. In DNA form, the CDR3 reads TGTGCCAGCAGCCCAATCGCCAGTCCCTTGACCAACGTCCTGACTTTC. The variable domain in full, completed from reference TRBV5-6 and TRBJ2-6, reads DAGVTQSPTHLIKTRGQQVTLRCSPKSGHDTVSWYQQALGQGPQFIFQYYEEEERQRGNFPDRFSGHQFPNYSSELNVNALLLGDSALYLCASSPIASPLTNVLTFGAGSRLTVL.

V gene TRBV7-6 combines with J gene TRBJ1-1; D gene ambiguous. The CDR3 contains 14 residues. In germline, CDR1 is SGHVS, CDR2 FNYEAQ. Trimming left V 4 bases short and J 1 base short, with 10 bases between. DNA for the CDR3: TGTGCCAGCAGCTCCGTCGGGCCGAACACTGAAGCTTTCTTT. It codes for CASSSVGPNTEAFF.

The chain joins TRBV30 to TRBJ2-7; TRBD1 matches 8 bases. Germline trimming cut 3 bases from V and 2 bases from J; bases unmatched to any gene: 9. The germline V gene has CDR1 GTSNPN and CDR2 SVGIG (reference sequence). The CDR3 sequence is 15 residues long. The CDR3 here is CAWSTDRVVPYEQYF. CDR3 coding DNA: TGTGCCTGGAGCACGGACAGGGTGGTTCCCTACGAGCAGTACTTC.

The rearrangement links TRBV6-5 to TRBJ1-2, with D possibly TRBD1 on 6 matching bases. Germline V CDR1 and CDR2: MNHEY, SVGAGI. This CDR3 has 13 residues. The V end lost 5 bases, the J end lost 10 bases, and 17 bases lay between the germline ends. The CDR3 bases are TGTGCCAGCAGTCGAGACAGGTTTGGACTCTACACCTTC. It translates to CASSRDRFGLYTF.

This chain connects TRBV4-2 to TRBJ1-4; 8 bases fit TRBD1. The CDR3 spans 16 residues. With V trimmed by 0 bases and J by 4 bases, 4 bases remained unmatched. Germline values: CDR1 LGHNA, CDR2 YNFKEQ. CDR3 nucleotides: TGTGCCAGCAGCCAAGAGGTACAGGGGGTTAATGAAAAACTGTTTTTT. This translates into CASSQEVQGVNEKLFF.

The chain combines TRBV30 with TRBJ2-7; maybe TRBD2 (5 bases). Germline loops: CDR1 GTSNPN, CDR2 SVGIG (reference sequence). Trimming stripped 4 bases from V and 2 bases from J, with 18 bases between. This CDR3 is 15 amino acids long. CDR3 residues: CAWNPRTFPTYEQYF. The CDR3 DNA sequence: TGTGCCTGGAACCCCAGGACTTTCCCCACCTACGAGCAGTACTTC.

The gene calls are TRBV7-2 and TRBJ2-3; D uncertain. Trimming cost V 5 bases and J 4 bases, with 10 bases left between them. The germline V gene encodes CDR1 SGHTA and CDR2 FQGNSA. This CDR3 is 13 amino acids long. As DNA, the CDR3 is TGTGCCAGCAGCCCACAAGGCCCAGATACGCAGTATTTT. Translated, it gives CASSPQGPDTQYF.

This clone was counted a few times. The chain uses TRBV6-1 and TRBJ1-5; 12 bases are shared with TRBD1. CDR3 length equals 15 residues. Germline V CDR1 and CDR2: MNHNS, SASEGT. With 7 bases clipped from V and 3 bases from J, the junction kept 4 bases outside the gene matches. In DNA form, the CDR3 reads TGTGCCAGCAAGGGACAGGGGGCGGACAATCAGCCCCAGCATTTT. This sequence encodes CASKGQGADNQPQHF.

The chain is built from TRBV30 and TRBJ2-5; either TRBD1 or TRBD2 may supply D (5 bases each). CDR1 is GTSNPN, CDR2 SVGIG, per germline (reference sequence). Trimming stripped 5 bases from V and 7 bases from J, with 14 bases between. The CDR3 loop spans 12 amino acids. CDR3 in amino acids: CAWGTDHGTQYF. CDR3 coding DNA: TGTGCCTGGGGGACGGACCACGGGACCCAGTACTTC.

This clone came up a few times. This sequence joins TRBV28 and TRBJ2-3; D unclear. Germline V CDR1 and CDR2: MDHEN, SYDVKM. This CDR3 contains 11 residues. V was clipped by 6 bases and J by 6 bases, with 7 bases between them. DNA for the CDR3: TGTGCCAGCAGCTTTAAGGATACGCAGTATTTT. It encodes CASSFKDTQYF.

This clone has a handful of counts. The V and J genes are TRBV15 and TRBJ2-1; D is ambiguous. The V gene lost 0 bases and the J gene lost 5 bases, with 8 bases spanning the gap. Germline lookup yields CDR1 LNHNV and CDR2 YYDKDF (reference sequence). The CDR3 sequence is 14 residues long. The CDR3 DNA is TGTGCCACCAGCAGAGATGGGCAGGACAATGAGCAGTTCTTC. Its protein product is CATSRDGQDNEQFF.